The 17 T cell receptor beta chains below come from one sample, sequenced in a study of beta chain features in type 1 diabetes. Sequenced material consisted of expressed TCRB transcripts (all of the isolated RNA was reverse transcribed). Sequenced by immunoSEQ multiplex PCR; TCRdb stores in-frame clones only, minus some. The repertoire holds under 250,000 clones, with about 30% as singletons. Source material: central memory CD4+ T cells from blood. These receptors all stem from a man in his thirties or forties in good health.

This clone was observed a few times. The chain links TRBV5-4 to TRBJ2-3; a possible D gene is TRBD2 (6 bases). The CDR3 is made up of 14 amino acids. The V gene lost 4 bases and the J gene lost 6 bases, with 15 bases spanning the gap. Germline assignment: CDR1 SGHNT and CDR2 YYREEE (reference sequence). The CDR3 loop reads CASSSTSLVDTQYF. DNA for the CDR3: TGTGCCAGCAGCAGCACTAGCCTCGTCGATACGCAGTATTTT.

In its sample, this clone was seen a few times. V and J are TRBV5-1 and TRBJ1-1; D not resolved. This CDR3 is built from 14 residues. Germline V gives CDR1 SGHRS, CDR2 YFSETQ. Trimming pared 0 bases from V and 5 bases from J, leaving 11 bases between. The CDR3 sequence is CASSLVGVETEAFF. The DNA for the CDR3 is TGCGCCAGCAGCTTGGTTGGGGTAGAGACTGAAGCTTTCTTT.

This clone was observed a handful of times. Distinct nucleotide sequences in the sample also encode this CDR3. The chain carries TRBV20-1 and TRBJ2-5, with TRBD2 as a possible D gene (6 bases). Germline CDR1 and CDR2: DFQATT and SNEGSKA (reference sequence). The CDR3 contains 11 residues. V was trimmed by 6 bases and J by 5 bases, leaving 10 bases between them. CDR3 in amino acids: CSATGGETQYF. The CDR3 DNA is TGCAGTGCCACAGGAGGGGAGACCCAGTACTTC.

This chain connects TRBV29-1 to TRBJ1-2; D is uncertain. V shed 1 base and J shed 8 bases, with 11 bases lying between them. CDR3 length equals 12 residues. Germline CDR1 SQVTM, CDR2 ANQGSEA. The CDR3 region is CSVEGASRGYTF. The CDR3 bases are TGCAGCGTTGAAGGAGCGTCCCGCGGCTACACCTTC. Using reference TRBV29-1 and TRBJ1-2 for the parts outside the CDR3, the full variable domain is SAVISQKPSRDICQRGTSLTIQCQVDSQVTMMFWYRQQPGQSLTLIATANQGSEATYESGFVIDKFPISRPNLTFSTLTVSNMSPEDSSIYLCSVEGASRGYTFGSGTRLTVV.

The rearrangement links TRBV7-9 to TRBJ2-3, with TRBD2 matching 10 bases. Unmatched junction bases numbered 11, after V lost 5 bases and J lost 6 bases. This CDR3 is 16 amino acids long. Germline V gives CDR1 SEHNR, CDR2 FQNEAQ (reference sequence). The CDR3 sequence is CASSRPRPSGGDTQYF. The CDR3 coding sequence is TGTGCCAGCAGCCGACCAAGGCCTAGCGGGGGTGATACGCAGTATTTT.

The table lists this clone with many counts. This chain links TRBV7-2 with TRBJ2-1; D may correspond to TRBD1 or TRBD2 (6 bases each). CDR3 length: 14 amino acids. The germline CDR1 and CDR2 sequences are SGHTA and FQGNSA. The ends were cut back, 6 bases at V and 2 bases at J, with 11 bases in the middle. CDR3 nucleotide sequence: TGTGCCAGCAGGCCGCGGGACACCTACAATGAGCAGTTCTTC. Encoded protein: CASRPRDTYNEQFF.

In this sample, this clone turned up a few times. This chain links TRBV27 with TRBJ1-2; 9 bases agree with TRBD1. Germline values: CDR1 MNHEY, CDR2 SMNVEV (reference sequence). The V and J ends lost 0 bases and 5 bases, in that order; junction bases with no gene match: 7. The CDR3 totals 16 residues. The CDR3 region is CASSLSPRTGAYGYTF. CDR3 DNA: TGTGCCAGCAGTTTATCACCACGGACAGGGGCTTATGGCTACACCTTC.

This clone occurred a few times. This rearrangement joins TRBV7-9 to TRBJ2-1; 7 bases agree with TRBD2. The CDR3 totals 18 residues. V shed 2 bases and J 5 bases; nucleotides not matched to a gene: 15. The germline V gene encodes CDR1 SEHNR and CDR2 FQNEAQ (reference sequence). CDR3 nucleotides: TGTGCCAGCAGCTTACCCCTGCGCCTCGGGGGGATCCACAATGAGCAGTTCTTC. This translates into CASSLPLRLGGIHNEQFF.

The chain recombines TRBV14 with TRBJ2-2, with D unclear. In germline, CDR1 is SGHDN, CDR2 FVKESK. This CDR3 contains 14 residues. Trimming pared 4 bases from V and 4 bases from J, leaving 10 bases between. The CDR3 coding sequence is TGTGCCAGCAGCCGTGATGGGCGCACCGGGGAGCTGTTTTTT. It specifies CASSRDGRTGELFF.

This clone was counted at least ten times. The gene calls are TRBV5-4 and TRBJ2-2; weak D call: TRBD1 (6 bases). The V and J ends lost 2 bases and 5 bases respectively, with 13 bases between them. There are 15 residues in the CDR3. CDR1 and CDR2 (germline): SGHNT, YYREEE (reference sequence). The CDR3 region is CASSFQDRKTGELFF. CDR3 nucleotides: TGTGCCAGCAGCTTCCAGGACAGAAAGACCGGGGAGCTGTTTTTT.

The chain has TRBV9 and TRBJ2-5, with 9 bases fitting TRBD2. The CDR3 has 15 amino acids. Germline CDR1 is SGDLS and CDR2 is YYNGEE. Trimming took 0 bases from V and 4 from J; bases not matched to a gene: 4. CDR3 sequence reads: CASSVGLAVGETQYF. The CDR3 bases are TGTGCCAGCAGCGTAGGACTAGCGGTTGGAGAGACCCAGTACTTC.

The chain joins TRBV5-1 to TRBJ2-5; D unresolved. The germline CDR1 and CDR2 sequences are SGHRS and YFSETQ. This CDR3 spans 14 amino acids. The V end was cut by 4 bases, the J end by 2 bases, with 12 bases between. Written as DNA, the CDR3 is TGCGCCAGCAGCCTGGGCGTCCTTCAAGAGACCCAGTACTTC. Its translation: CASSLGVLQETQYF.

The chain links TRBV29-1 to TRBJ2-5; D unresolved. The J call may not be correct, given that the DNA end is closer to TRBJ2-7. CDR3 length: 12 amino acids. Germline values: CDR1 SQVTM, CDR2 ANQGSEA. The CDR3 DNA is TGCAGCGTTGGCGTCAGCTTCTACGAGCAGTACTTC. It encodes CSVGVSFYEQYF.

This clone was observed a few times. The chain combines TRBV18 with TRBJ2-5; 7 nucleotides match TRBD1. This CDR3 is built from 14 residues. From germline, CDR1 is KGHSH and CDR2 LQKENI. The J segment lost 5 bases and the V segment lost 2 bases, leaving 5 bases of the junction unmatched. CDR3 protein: CASSPVGRGETQYF. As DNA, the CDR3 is TGTGCCAGCTCACCAGTTGGCAGGGGGGAGACCCAGTACTTC.

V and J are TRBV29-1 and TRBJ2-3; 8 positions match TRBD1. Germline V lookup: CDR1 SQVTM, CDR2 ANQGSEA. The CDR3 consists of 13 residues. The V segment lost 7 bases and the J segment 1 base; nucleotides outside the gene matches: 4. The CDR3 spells CSDMDRGTDTQYF. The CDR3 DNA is TGCAGCGATATGGACAGGGGCACAGATACGCAGTATTTT.

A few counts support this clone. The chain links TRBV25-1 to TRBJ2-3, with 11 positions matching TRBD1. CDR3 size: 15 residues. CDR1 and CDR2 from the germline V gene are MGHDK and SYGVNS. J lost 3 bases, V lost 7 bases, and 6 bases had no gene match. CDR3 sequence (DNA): TGTGCCAGCACCACGGGACAGGGGGAAACAGATACGCAGTATTTT. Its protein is CASTTGQGETDTQYF.

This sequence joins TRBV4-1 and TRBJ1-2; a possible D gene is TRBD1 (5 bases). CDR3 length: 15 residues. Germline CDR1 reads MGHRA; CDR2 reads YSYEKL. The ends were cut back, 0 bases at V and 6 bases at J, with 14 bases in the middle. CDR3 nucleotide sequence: TGCGCCAGCAGCCAAGATCAGGGTTATCTGGATGGCTACACCTTC. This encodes CASSQDQGYLDGYTF.